The 17 T cell receptor beta chains presented below share a single source sample, sequenced in a study of identical twins. TCRdb called the 5' RACE reads again in MiXCR, with one record for every CDR3 protein. Among 250,000 to 350,000 distinct CDR3 sequences listed, about 8.1% were seen once. The same data also went into a second study, on yellow fever vaccine responses in identical twins.

Sequences were obtained from memory (CD45RO+) T cells sorted from blood. These receptors were obtained from a woman in her late teens or twenties in good health.

This clonotype was seen ten or more times. The chain joins TRBV3-1 to TRBJ2-6; possible D gene TRBD1, 6 bases. V gave up 4 bases and J gave up 2 bases, with 9 bases separating them. There are 15 residues in the CDR3. Germline V gene lookup returns CDR1 LGHDT and CDR2 YNNKEL (reference sequence). The CDR3 sequence: CASSPTGTGANVLTF. CDR3 nucleotides: TGTGCCAGCAGCCCGACAGGTACTGGGGCCAACGTCCTGACTTTC.

This clonotype has more than one count but fewer than ten. The J gene is TRBJ2-7, the V gene TRBV27, with D maybe TRBD1 (6 bases). This CDR3 has 15 residues. CDR1 and CDR2 from the germline V gene are MNHEY and SMNVEV (reference sequence). Trimming shortened V by 6 bases and J by 5 bases, and 20 bases separated the two germline ends. CDR3 residues: CASSPRGSGWNEQYF. CDR3 nucleotide sequence: TGTGCCAGCAGCCCCAGGGGAAGTGGGTGGAACGAGCAGTACTTC.

This clonotype has only a few counts. V and J are TRBV6-1 and TRBJ2-7; TRBD1 matches at 9 bases. CDR1 MNHNS and CDR2 SASEGT come from the germline V gene. There are 15 residues in the CDR3. The V segment lost 0 bases and the J segment 2 bases; nucleotides outside the gene matches: 2. CDR3: CASSEAGTGPYEQYV. The CDR3 coding sequence is TGTGCCAGCAGTGAAGCCGGGACAGGGCCCTACGAGCAGTACGTC.

This clonotype showed up many times. The rearrangement uses TRBV6-5 and TRBJ2-1; the D is unclear. Germline CDR1 is MNHEY and CDR2 is SVGAGI. Trimming pared 0 bases from V and 4 bases from J, leaving 10 bases between. This CDR3 is built from 15 residues. The CDR3 sequence: CASSYSGTQYNEQFF. CDR3 DNA: TGTGCCAGCAGTTACTCTGGCACTCAGTACAATGAGCAGTTCTTC.

In this sample, this clonotype turned up a few times. V and J are TRBV28 and TRBJ1-2, with D tentatively TRBD1 (6 bases). The CDR3 runs 13 residues. With 6 bases removed from V and 6 bases from J, the gap between germline ends came to 14 bases. Germline values: CDR1 MDHEN, CDR2 SYDVKM. CDR3 bases: TGTGCCAGCAGAGTAGTAGGGGGGAATGGCTACACCTTC. Its protein product is CASRVVGGNGYTF.

This clonotype has more than one count but fewer than ten. The genes are TRBV7-9 and TRBJ2-5; 8 positions agree with TRBD2. Per the germline V gene, CDR1 is SEHNR and CDR2 is FQNEAQ (reference sequence). The CDR3 sequence is 16 residues long. V dropped 3 bases and J dropped 4; count of bases not matched to a gene: 10. The CDR3 coding sequence is TGTGCCAGCAGCTTTGCGGCGGGGGGCCGGGGAGAGACCCAGTACTTC. Its translation is CASSFAAGGRGETQYF.

The chain uses TRBV29-1 and TRBJ1-3, with D unresolved. The germline V gene encodes CDR1 SQVTM and CDR2 ANQGSEA. The V and J ends lost 6 bases and 0 bases respectively, with 9 bases between them. CDR3 size: 13 residues. CDR3 sequence (DNA): TGCAGCGTCCGCGGGGACTCTGGAAACACCATATATTTT. Encoded protein: CSVRGDSGNTIYF.

This clonotype appeared many times. The chain is built from TRBV12-3 or TRBV12-4 and TRBJ2-2; D is unclear. The CDR3 is made up of 12 amino acids. The germline V and J ends were trimmed by 8 bases and 5 bases, with 9 bases remaining between them. Here the CDR3 DNA reads TGTGCCAGCCGCGCCTGGACCGGGGAGCTGTTTTTT. Its protein product is CASRAWTGELFF.

There are a few counts of this clonotype. The gene calls are TRBV3-1 and TRBJ2-1, with TRBD2 identical over 12 bases. This CDR3 has 13 amino acids. Germline trimming cut 4 bases from V and 13 bases from J; bases unmatched to any gene: 5. CDR1 LGHDT and CDR2 YNNKEL come from the germline V gene (reference sequence). CDR3 in DNA: TGTGCCAGCAGCCTATCTAGCGGGAGGGTTCAGTTCTTC. It is translated as CASSLSSGRVQFF.

Many counts were recorded for this clonotype. The chain combines TRBV10-3 with TRBJ2-7; D uncertain. CDR1 ENHRY and CDR2 SYGVKD come from the germline V gene. The V end lost 9 bases, the J end lost 0 bases, and 12 bases lay between the germline ends. The CDR3 covers 13 residues. CDR3 region: CAIEDATSYEQYF. Here the CDR3 DNA reads TGTGCCATAGAGGACGCGACCTCCTACGAGCAGTACTTC.

This clonotype was detected ten times or more. This chain links TRBV28 with TRBJ2-2; D is uncertain. Germline V lookup: CDR1 MDHEN, CDR2 SYDVKM. The CDR3 runs to 15 residues. Trimming took off 2 bases at V and 0 bases at J, with 7 bases between the two ends. The CDR3 DNA is TGTGCCAGCAGTTTACCAGTCGCGAACACCGGGGAGCTGTTTTTT. Translating gives CASSLPVANTGELFF.

This clonotype showed up just a few times. V gene TRBV5-1 combines with J gene TRBJ1-3, with D maybe TRBD1 (5 bases). Trimming took 3 bases from V and 0 from J, leaving 13 bases between them. The CDR3 sequence is 16 residues long. The V gene's germline CDR1 is SGHRS and CDR2 YFSETQ. For the CDR3, the DNA is TGCGCCAGCAGCTCGGGGACGCCTGCCTCTGGAAACACCATATATTTT. Translating gives CASSSGTPASGNTIYF.

This clonotype has a count of ten or more. The rearrangement joins TRBV7-9 to TRBJ2-3; 8 bases map to TRBD1. This CDR3 has 15 residues. V lost 2 bases and J lost 2; bases outside the gene matches: 3. CDR1 is SEHNR, CDR2 FQNEAQ, per germline (reference sequence). This CDR3 reads CASSLRDRFTDTQYF. CDR3 nucleotide sequence: TGTGCCAGCAGCTTACGGGACAGGTTCACAGATACGCAGTATTTT. Full variable domain (remainder filled in from reference TRBV7-9 and TRBJ2-3): DTGVSQNPRHKITKRGQNVTFRCDPISEHNRLYWYRQTLGQGPEFLTYFQNEAQLEKSRLLSDRFSAERPKGSFSTLEIQRTEQGDSAMYLCASSLRDRFTDTQYFGPGTRLTVL.

This clonotype occurred a few times. The rearrangement links TRBV7-9 to TRBJ2-7; tentatively, D is TRBD1 (5 bases). From germline, CDR1 is SEHNR and CDR2 FQNEAQ (reference sequence). The V end was cut by 0 bases, the J end by 3 bases, with 9 bases between. The CDR3 has 14 residues. The CDR3 bases are TGTGCCAGCAGCTTAGCGGCAGGGATCTACGAGCAGTACGTC. This gives the protein CASSLAAGIYEQYV.

This clonotype was counted a few times. The chain combines TRBV7-9 with TRBJ2-1; TRBD2 matches at 12 bases. V lost 5 bases to trimming and J lost 8 bases; unmatched junction nucleotides: 7. The CDR3 runs 15 residues. Germline V gene sequence: CDR1 SEHNR, CDR2 FQNEAQ (reference sequence). The CDR3 bases are TGTGCCAGCAGCGCGACTAGCGGGAGAATCCATGAGCAGTTCTTC. Residues: CASSATSGRIHEQFF.

This clonotype was picked up many times. This chain uses TRBV3-1 with TRBJ1-1; a weak D match, TRBD1 (5 bases). The CDR3 has 14 amino acids. CDR1 and CDR2 from the germline V gene are LGHDT and YNNKEL (reference sequence). V shed 6 bases and J shed 4 bases, with 15 bases lying between them. CDR3 nucleotides: TGTGCCAGCAGTCCAAGACGGAGGGGCACTGAAGCTTTCTTT. Translating it yields CASSPRRRGTEAFF.

This clonotype has just a few counts. The V call is TRBV11-2, the J call TRBJ2-3; tentative D call: TRBD2 (7 bases). V lost 1 base to trimming and J lost 10 bases, with 15 bases between them. The CDR3 runs 14 residues. CDR1 and CDR2 from the germline V gene are SGHAT and FQNNGV. CDR3 protein: CASSLASTGGAQYF. DNA for the CDR3: TGTGCCAGCAGCTTAGCAAGTACGGGGGGCGCGCAGTATTTT.